The clone carrying this T cell receptor (beta chain) has a count of ten or more. This entry is derived from a study of blood T cells in healthy people across ages. Germline CDR1 reads SGHTA; CDR2 reads FQGNSA. This CDR3 region has 14 residues. Isolation of PBMCs gave at least 7 million cells per sample. Alongside a J-beta primer mix, a sample-barcoded 5' primer served in a second PCR lasting roughly 6 to 12 cycles. TCRdb ran MiXCR on the 5' RACE reads and lists one entry per CDR3 protein. The repertoire holds 600,000 or so distinct CDR3 sequences, roughly 20% seen once, with around 3.4% in the top ten.

The chain is built from TRBV7-2 and TRBJ2-5; no clear D gene. The J call may be wrong; the DNA end is better matched by TRBJ2-1. This TCR was sampled from a man aged 65-85 years in good health. The sample comprised blood. CDR3 DNA: TGTGCCAGCAGCTTAGTGTGGGCTACCCCTGAGCAGTTCTTC. This gives the protein CASSLVWATPEQFF.